This TCR beta chain is from a study of T cell responses to AZD1222 COVID-19 vaccine. Findings and caveats of the study: Close to half of spike-specific TCRs reportedly recognize unmutated variant regions.

The protocol was immunoSEQ multiplex PCR, while the TCRdb copy is restricted to in-frame clones and leaves out a portion. This table holds 50,000 to 70,000 clones, more than 80% found once. V was clipped by 0 bases and J by 0 bases, with 7 bases between them. This CDR3 comprises 15 residues. Germline CDR1 reads LGHNA; CDR2 reads YSLEER. Remarks on this clone: Its antigen is as yet unknown.

The V gene is TRBV4-3, the J gene TRBJ2-3; D is uncertain. The sequence came from an adult in good health. The sequences come from peripheral blood, collected on day 0 of MenACWY control vaccination. Written as DNA, the CDR3 is TGCGCCAGCAGCCAAGAACCGACTAGCACAGATACGCAGTATTTT. Translation gives CASSQEPTSTDTQYF.